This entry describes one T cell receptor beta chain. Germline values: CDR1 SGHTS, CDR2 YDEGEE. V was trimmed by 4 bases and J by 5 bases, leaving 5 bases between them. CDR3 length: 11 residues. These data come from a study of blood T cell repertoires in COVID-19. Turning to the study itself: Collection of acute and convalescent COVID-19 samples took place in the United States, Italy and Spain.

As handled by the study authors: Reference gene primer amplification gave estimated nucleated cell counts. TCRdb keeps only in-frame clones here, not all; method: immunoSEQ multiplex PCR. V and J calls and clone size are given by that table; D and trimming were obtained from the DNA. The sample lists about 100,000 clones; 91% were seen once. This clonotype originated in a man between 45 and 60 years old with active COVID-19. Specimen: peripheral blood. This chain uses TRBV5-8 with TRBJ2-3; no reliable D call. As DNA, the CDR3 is TGTGCCAGCAGCCCCTTAGATACGCAGTATTTT. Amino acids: CASSPLDTQYF.